This TCR beta chain is drawn from a study of T cells after yellow fever vaccination. Via MiXCR, TCRdb re-called the 5' RACE reads, giving one row per CDR3 protein. The sample records hundreds of thousands of distinct CDR3 sequences, about 13% being singletons. A few counts support this clonotype. This TCR came from a young man who received the YFV17D yellow fever vaccine. The input for sequencing was PBMCs, taken on the day of the yellow fever booster vaccination.

DNA of the CDR3: TGTGCCAGCAGGGAGTTGGGTACCTACGAGCAGTACTTC. Translation gives CASRELGTYEQYF. V and J are TRBV27 and TRBJ2-7, with D unclear. Germline CDR1 and CDR2: MNHEY and SMNVEV (reference sequence). Trimming pared 6 bases from V and 2 bases from J, leaving 11 bases between. The CDR3 runs to 13 residues.